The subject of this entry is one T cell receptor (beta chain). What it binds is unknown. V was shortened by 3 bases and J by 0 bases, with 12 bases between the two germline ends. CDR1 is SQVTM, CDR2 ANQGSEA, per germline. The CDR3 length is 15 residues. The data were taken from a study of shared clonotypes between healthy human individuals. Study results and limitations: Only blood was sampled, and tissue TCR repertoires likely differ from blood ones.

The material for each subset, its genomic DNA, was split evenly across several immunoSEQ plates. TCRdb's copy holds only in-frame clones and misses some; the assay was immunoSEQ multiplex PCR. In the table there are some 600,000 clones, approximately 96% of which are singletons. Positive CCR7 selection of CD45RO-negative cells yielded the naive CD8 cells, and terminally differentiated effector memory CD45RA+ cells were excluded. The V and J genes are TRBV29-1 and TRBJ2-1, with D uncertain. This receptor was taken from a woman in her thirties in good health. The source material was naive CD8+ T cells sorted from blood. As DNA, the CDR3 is TGCAGCGTTGATAAGTGGACCGGCTCCTACAATGAGCAGTTCTTC. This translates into CSVDKWTGSYNEQFF.